This paragraph reports one T cell receptor beta chain. Its antigen is currently unknown. Germline-derived CDR1 and CDR2 are MNHNS and SASEGT. V gave up 8 bases and J gave up 7 bases; unmatched junction bases: 8. The CDR3 extends over 13 amino acids. Prior to thyroid surgery, none of the patients had received any treatment. This sample was taken from a study of metastatic and nonmetastatic thyroid tumors. Study in general: Peripheral blood and tumor or nodule samples from malignant and benign thyroid patients were compared. Overall study findings and caveats: As reported, TCR beta diversity in blood and tumor was significantly higher in malignant thyroid tumors than in benign nodules.

Source study methods: Researchers built a distant-metastasis classifier for papillary thyroid cancer that drew on CDR3 differences across clinicopathological groups. TCRdb re-called the PCR reads via MiXCR. TCRdb's processing, not the study's, gives the V and J calls here. The sample contains just under 20,000 clones, more than 35% of which appear only once. This receptor was identified in a female donor with papillary thyroid cancer or a benign thyroid nodule (not recorded which). Some clones in this sample may be carry-over from other donors' samples. The chain is built from TRBV6-1 and TRBJ2-7; TRBD1 aligns across 10 bases. Sequenced: tumor tissue. CDR3 sequence (DNA): TGTGCCAGCGCCCGGACAGGGGGTGGTGAGCAGTACTTC. Translation: CASARTGGGEQYF.